The next 17 T cell receptor beta chains were all read from a single sample in a study of molecular identifiers for immune sequencing clone quantification. TCRdb fed the PCR reads into MiXCR, producing one record per CDR3 protein. The sample records about half a million distinct CDR3 sequences, roughly 24% being singletons. The sequenced sample was naive CD8+ T cells from blood, with Jurkat cell RNA spiked in. Noted subset: FACS-sorted CD8+CD4-CCR7+CD45RA+ naive T cells. All receptors derive from a human donor in good health. Some libraries in this study had Jurkat cell RNA spiked in.

This clonotype was observed a handful of times. V and J are TRBV19 and TRBJ2-7; TRBD1 aligns across 10 bases. The length of the CDR3 is 15 residues. The V and J ends lost 5 bases and 8 bases, in that order; junction bases with no gene match: 12. The V gene's germline CDR1 is LNHDA and CDR2 SQIVND (reference sequence). This CDR3 reads CASSLAQTGGEKQYF. The CDR3 nucleotides are TGTGCCAGTAGTCTAGCACAGACAGGGGGCGAGAAGCAGTACTTC.

This chain's CDR3 is CSASRGAPGNQPQHF. The CDR3 nucleotides are TGCAGTGCTAGTAGGGGGGCGCCGGGGAATCAGCCCCAGCATTTT. The V gene is TRBV20-1, the J gene TRBJ1-5, with D perhaps matching TRBD1 (6 bases). Trimming left V 3 bases short and J 4 bases short, with 16 bases between. The CDR3 is 15 residues long. Germline loops: CDR1 DFQATT, CDR2 SNEGSKA (reference sequence).

This clonotype showed up just a few times. The rearrangement uses TRBV7-9 and TRBJ2-2; TRBD1 aligns across 8 bases. Germline loops: CDR1 SEHNR, CDR2 FQNEAQ (reference sequence). V was clipped by 3 bases and J by 8 bases; unmatched bases: 8. The CDR3 is made up of 15 amino acids. CDR3 in amino acids: CASSFRQGLTGELFF. The CDR3 coding sequence is TGTGCCAGCAGCTTTAGACAGGGGCTAACGGGGGAGCTGTTTTTT.

The J gene is TRBJ2-7, the V gene TRBV7-9; weak D call: TRBD2 (6 bases). Germline CDR1 reads SEHNR; CDR2 reads FQNEAQ (reference sequence). The ends were cut back, 3 bases at V and 4 bases at J, with 16 bases in the middle. The CDR3 extends over 15 amino acids. The CDR3 reads CASSLTRDGGYEQYF. Written as DNA, the CDR3 is TGTGCCAGCAGCTTGACGCGGGACGGGGGTTACGAGCAGTACTTC.

This clonotype has a handful of counts. This chain joins TRBV7-9 and TRBJ2-4; 7 positions match TRBD1. Looked up from germline, CDR1 is SEHNR and CDR2 is FQNEAQ (reference sequence). The length of the CDR3 is 15 residues. V trimming: 5 bases; J trimming: 4 bases; junction bases outside the gene matches: 8. CDR3 residues: CASSLTGTVKNIQYF. DNA for the CDR3: TGTGCCAGCAGCCTAACCGGGACAGTGAAAAACATTCAGTACTTC.

The table lists this clonotype with a few counts. This chain joins TRBV6-1 and TRBJ1-2; D ambiguous. Germline V gene sequence: CDR1 MNHNS, CDR2 SASEGT. The CDR3 is 12 residues long. The germline V and J ends were trimmed by 2 bases and 11 bases, with 12 bases remaining between them. CDR3 in amino acids: CASSEIGGRYTF. CDR3 coding DNA: TGTGCCAGCAGTGAAATTGGAGGACGATACACCTTC.

This clonotype was counted between two and nine times. The V call is TRBV7-3, the J call TRBJ1-4; D possibly corresponds to TRBD1 (5 bases). The V gene's germline CDR1 is SGHTA and CDR2 FQGTGA. The CDR3 length is 15 residues. V lost 5 bases and J lost 5, with 15 bases in between. The CDR3 bases are TGTGCCAGCAGCCCAGGGATAAGCGAAAATGAAAAACTGTTTTTT. As protein: CASSPGISENEKLFF. Full variable domain (remainder filled in from reference TRBV7-3 and TRBJ1-4): GAGVSQTPSNKVTEKGKYVELRCDPISGHTALYWYRQSLGQGPEFLIYFQGTGAADDSGLPNDRFFAVRPEGSVSTLKIQRTERGDSAVYLCASSPGISENEKLFFGSGTQLSVL.

The CDR3 coding sequence is TGTGCCAGCAGCTATTGGACGGGACTAAACTATGGCTACACCTTC. It specifies CASSYWTGLNYGYTF. The genes are TRBV11-2 and TRBJ1-2, with D maybe TRBD1 (5 bases). Trimming left V 4 bases short and J 2 bases short, with 14 bases between. The CDR3 covers 15 residues. Germline CDR1 reads SGHAT; CDR2 reads FQNNGV.

This clonotype was seen more than once but under ten times. In DNA form, the CDR3 reads TGTGCCAGCAGCCATGTGGCCGCCTCGACGATTAATGAGCAGTTCTTC. This encodes CASSHVAASTINEQFF. The rearrangement uses TRBV3-1 and TRBJ2-1, with D unclear. This CDR3 region has 16 residues. Deletions cut 3 bases from V and 7 bases from J, with 19 bases between. CDR1 is LGHDT, CDR2 YNNKEL, per germline (reference sequence).

The V and J genes are TRBV4-3 and TRBJ2-7, with D perhaps matching TRBD1 (6 bases). The CDR3 contains 15 residues. The germline V and J ends were trimmed by 0 bases and 7 bases, with 16 bases remaining between them. Looked up from germline, CDR1 is LGHNA and CDR2 is YSLEER. In DNA form, the CDR3 reads TGCGCCAGCAGCCAAGAAATGGGGACATCTACGGAGCAGTACTTC. It specifies CASSQEMGTSTEQYF.

The CDR3 DNA follows: TGTGCCAGCAGTTTAATTCTAGCGGGAACAGATGAGCAGTTCTTC. This translates into CASSLILAGTDEQFF. V is TRBV27 and J is TRBJ2-1, with TRBD2 matching 9 bases. CDR1 is MNHEY and CDR2 is SMNVEV in the germline V gene (reference sequence). The CDR3 covers 15 residues. Trimming at V came to 2 bases and at J to 8 bases, leaving 7 bases not matched to a gene.

The sample holds a few counts of this clonotype. V and J are TRBV5-4 and TRBJ1-1, with D uncertain. Trimming removed 4 bases at V and 0 bases at J, with 7 bases between. This CDR3 is built from 13 residues. The V gene's germline CDR1 is SGHNT and CDR2 YYREEE (reference sequence). CDR3 protein: CASSPMMNTEAFF. The CDR3 DNA follows: TGTGCCAGCAGCCCGATGATGAACACTGAAGCTTTCTTT.

The chain couples TRBV12-3 or TRBV12-4 to TRBJ1-3; D is unclear. This CDR3 comprises 14 residues. Trimming left V 6 bases short and J 4 bases short, with 13 bases between. CDR3 residues: CASSYGGIGNTIYF. As DNA, the CDR3 is TGTGCCAGCAGCTACGGAGGGATCGGAAACACCATATATTTT.

As for this clonotype: A much larger clone lies a single base off, so this may be a read error. The gene calls are TRBV5-3 and TRBJ1-2; D perhaps matches TRBD1 (6 bases). TRBV5-3 is placed among ORFs of uncertain function. The CDR3 runs 11 residues. The CDR3: CAGGGAYGYTF. CDR3 bases: TGTGCAGGGGGGGGAGCCTATGGCTACACCTTC.

The chain carries TRBV12-1 and TRBJ2-5; the table's TRBD1 call for D was not verified on the DNA. TRBV12-1 is recorded as a pseudogene. The CDR3 has 16 residues. The CDR3 DNA is TGTGCCAGCAGCTCTTACCGGGACAGGGGCCAAGAGACCCAGTACTTC. Translated, it gives CASSSYRDRGQETQYF.

This chain uses TRBV20-1 with TRBJ2-6; D gene ambiguous. Germline values: CDR1 DFQATT, CDR2 SNEGSKA (reference sequence). V was cut by 3 bases and J by 3 bases, with 6 bases left in between. The length of the CDR3 is 13 residues. CDR3 sequence (DNA): TGCAGTGCTAGTGGCAGTGGGGCCAACGTCCTGACTTTC. The encoded protein is CSASGSGANVLTF.

Comments on this clonotype: A much larger clone is a single base away; this may be a read error. The J gene is TRBJ2-7, the V gene TRBV28; no clear D gene. Germline CDR1 MDHEN, CDR2 SYDVKM. The CDR3 has 16 amino acids. Trimming removed 6 bases at V and 2 bases at J, with 20 bases between. The CDR3 loop is CASSLRGPPPTYEQYF. CDR3 in DNA: TGTGCCAGCAGCCTGCGCGGTCCCCCTCCAACCTACGAGCAGTACTTC.